This TCR beta chain was recorded in a study of blood T cell repertoires in COVID-19 (dated by TCRdb to about 2020). Looking at the study overall: Samples from collaborators originated in the United States, Italy and Spain and spanned both the acute and convalescent phases of COVID-19. The material from the prospective study consisted of cDNA or gDNA derived from T cells, B-cell-depleted T cells, or PBMCs. Deeply sampled blood TCRbeta repertoires from subjects exposed to, actively infected with, or recovered from COVID-19 were included in the dataset. The repertoires were released in a freely available public database intended as a resource for research on the immune response to SARS-CoV-2. The samples were drawn from two sources: the first 160 participants of the ongoing ImmuneRACE study, and 950 to 1,500 subjects contributed by 6 global collaborators. Nearly every sample came with metadata listing a de-identified subject ID, COVID-19 status, age in years and sex. HLA class I and class II types, where available, came from metadata supplied by the sample provider rather than from assay-based typing.

What the research found in general, with its limitations: The amount of clinical and demographic metadata varied by source and participant and was provided uncurated.

At one collaborating source in Seattle, patients were enrolled during active infection and were followed longitudinally through the course of disease. Each collaborating institution followed its own protocols to collect whole blood in K2EDTA tubes. Collaborator samples were shipped for TCRbeta analysis as frozen whole blood, isolated PBMCs, or DNA extracted from either sample type. TCRbeta CDR3 regions were amplified from genomic DNA by means of the immunoSEQ Assay, a bias-controlled multiplex PCR. The paper's data handling went like this. The number of nucleated cells in each sample was estimated by amplification of reference gene primers within the assay. To quantify the absolute abundance of each unique TCRbeta CDR3 rearrangement, sequence reads were collapsed and filtered. For each sample, productive Simpson clonality was calculated as the square root of Simpson's diversity index over productive rearrangements. Drawn from immuneACCESS, this table holds only the in-frame rearrangements with V and J called that TCRdb kept. Clones are partly lost; checked studies trace under half to an unresolved V gene and leave the rest unexplained. The DNA gave D and trimming, while V, J and clone size come from that table. The sample records about 360,000 clones, around 88% of which are singletons. Roughly 7.1% of the sample goes to the ten largest clones.

The CDR3 holds 16 amino acids from the cysteine to the phenylalanine. The entry retains the CDR3 DNA only, 48 bases that are in frame from base 1. The germline V gene sets CDR1 to KGHSH and CDR2 to LQKENI. Compared with germline, V lacks 3 bases and J lacks 1 base; bases without a gene match: 8. On this clone: The antigen it recognizes is unknown. Within one base of it there is no much larger clone, and no base qualities were kept.

The sequence came from a woman aged 55-69 years with COVID-19, enrolled during active disease. The V and J segments used are TRBV18 and TRBJ2-7; 8 central bases correspond to TRBD1. The sequenced sample was peripheral blood. Read as DNA, the sequence is TGTGCCAGCTCACCCACGGACAGGGTTGAATCCTACGAGCAGTACTTC. Its translation is CASSPTDRVESYEQYF.